The text below deals with one T cell receptor (beta chain). TCRdb's table, derived via immunoSEQ multiplex PCR, lists solely in-frame clones and lacks some. The repertoire holds 35,000 to 40,000 clones, with about four fifths as singletons. Sampling times: baseline, cycle 4 day 1, cycle 7 day 1. This sample was taken from a study of OX40 agonist ivuxolimab in advanced cancers. Study in general: Given to patients was ivuxolimab, an agonistic anti-OX40 (CD134) antibody.

Per the germline V gene, CDR1 is SGHVS and CDR2 is FNYEAQ. V lost 1 base and J lost 5; bases outside the gene matches: 17. The CDR3 is 20 residues long. This sample comprised CD4+ or CD8+ T cells sorted from blood, obtained in a trial of the OX40 agonist ivuxolimab. The TCR originated in an adult with an advanced solid tumor such as melanoma, head and neck, liver or kidney cancer. This chain uses TRBV7-6 with TRBJ2-2; TRBD2 matches 9 bases. CDR3 loop: CASSLGQGIVAGVRTGELFF. The CDR3 DNA reads TGTGCCAGCAGCTTAGGACAGGGTATTGTAGCGGGAGTGAGGACCGGGGAGCTGTTTTTT.